A single sample gave rise to the 24 T cell receptor beta chains below, sequenced in a study of blood T cells in healthy people across ages. Using a J-beta primer mix together with a sample-barcoded 5' primer, a second PCR was run for roughly 7 to 12 cycles. Each CDR3 protein gets one entry after TCRdb re-called the 5' RACE reads with MiXCR. Of about 570,000 distinct CDR3 sequences detected, roughly a quarter appear once; the ten largest clones hold approximately 3.3%. These data were also filed under a second study, of T cells of mothers and their children.

The material sequenced was blood. The receptors originated from a boy between 2 and 10 years old in good health.

CDR3 in amino acids: CASSLLGSGTQETQYF. The CDR3 DNA sequence: TGCGCCAGCAGCTTGCTCGGTAGCGGAACCCAAGAGACCCAGTACTTC. The V and J genes are TRBV5-1 and TRBJ2-5; a possible D gene is TRBD2 (6 bases). Trimming took off 1 base at V and 1 base at J, with 14 bases between the two ends. The CDR3 is 16 amino acids. Per the germline V gene, CDR1 is SGHRS and CDR2 is YFSETQ.

This clonotype was detected only once. The chain couples TRBV7-6 to TRBJ1-4; 7 bases fit TRBD1. In germline, CDR1 is SGHVS, CDR2 FNYEAQ. Trimming took 1 base from V and 5 from J; bases not matched to a gene: 4. There are 15 residues in the CDR3. In DNA, the CDR3 is TGTGCCAGCAGCTTAGGAGGGGGCCGGAATGAAAAACTGTTTTTT. It codes for CASSLGGGRNEKLFF.

The sample holds many counts of this clonotype. The rearrangement joins TRBV11-2 to TRBJ2-5; 7 nucleotides line up with TRBD2. In germline, CDR1 is SGHAT, CDR2 FQNNGV. J gave up 2 bases and V 5 bases, and 8 bases lay outside the gene matches. The CDR3 consists of 15 residues. CDR3 DNA sequence: TGTGCCAGCAGCAAGAGACCGGGACTACAAGAGACCCAGTACTTC. As protein: CASSKRPGLQETQYF.

This chain links TRBV7-8 with TRBJ1-2; D might be TRBD1 (5 bases). The CDR3 has 15 amino acids. Between the trimmed V and J ends, which lost 2 bases and 7 bases, there was a span of 17 bases. The germline V gene encodes CDR1 SGHVS and CDR2 FQNEAQ. DNA for the CDR3: TGTGCCAGCAGCTTATCGGGGCCGCGGCGGAGTGGCTACACCTTC. Its translation is CASSLSGPRRSGYTF.

This clonotype was observed a handful of times. The chain combines TRBV20-1 with TRBJ2-1, with a possible D match to TRBD2 (5 bases). Deletions cut 3 bases from V and 8 bases from J, with 11 bases between. The germline V gene encodes CDR1 DFQATT and CDR2 SNEGSKA (reference sequence). This CDR3 has 12 amino acids. The DNA for the CDR3 is TGCAGTGCTAGTCCGGCGGGCGATGAGCAGTTCTTC. Translation: CSASPAGDEQFF.

This clonotype was observed a handful of times. This chain uses TRBV11-2 with TRBJ2-7; 8 nucleotides align to TRBD2. Losses at the gene ends were 5 bases for V and 0 bases for J; bases not matched to a gene: 6. This CDR3 is 15 amino acids long. Germline CDR1 reads SGHAT; CDR2 reads FQNNGV. CDR3 bases: TGTGCCAGCAGCGCGTTAGCGGGAACCTCCTACGAGCAGTACTTC. This translates into CASSALAGTSYEQYF.

This chain joins TRBV20-1 and TRBJ2-3, with 10 bases that match TRBD2. Germline V gene sequence: CDR1 DFQATT, CDR2 SNEGSKA (reference sequence). Losses at the gene ends were 5 bases for V and 4 bases for J; bases not matched to a gene: 9. The CDR3 extends over 15 amino acids. CDR3 nucleotide sequence: TGCAGTGCTCCCTCACCGGGACTAGCGCCAGATACGCAGTATTTT. Translated: CSAPSPGLAPDTQYF.

V and J are TRBV5-4 and TRBJ2-5; 10 nucleotides align to TRBD1. The CDR3 spans 15 residues. Germline V gives CDR1 SGHNT, CDR2 YYREEE (reference sequence). J was trimmed by 5 bases and V by 4 bases; bases with no gene match: 8. For the CDR3, the DNA is TGTGCCAGCAGCCAGACAGGGGGCACAGGGGAGACCCAGTACTTC. Translating it yields CASSQTGGTGETQYF.

The chain joins TRBV12-3 or TRBV12-4 to TRBJ2-1, with D possibly TRBD2 on 7 matching bases. V was trimmed by 3 bases and J by 9 bases, leaving 18 bases between them. The CDR3 runs 15 residues. As DNA, the CDR3 is TGTGCCAGCAGTTTGGGGGGGGGCAGGGTGATTGAGCAGTTCTTC. Translation: CASSLGGGRVIEQFF.

The chain carries TRBV6-2 or TRBV6-3 and TRBJ1-1, with 7 bases matching TRBD1. The germline CDR1 and CDR2 sequences are MNHEY and SVGEGT. This CDR3 spans 14 amino acids. V shed 4 bases and J 4 bases; nucleotides not matched to a gene: 6. CDR3 sequence reads: CASSFRGESTEAFF. CDR3 nucleotides: TGTGCCAGCAGTTTCAGGGGGGAGAGCACTGAAGCTTTCTTT.

This chain joins TRBV27 and TRBJ2-4; D might be TRBD2 (5 bases). The V gene's germline CDR1 is MNHEY and CDR2 SMNVEV (reference sequence). This CDR3 has 14 amino acids. The ends were cut back, 6 bases at V and 8 bases at J, with 17 bases in the middle. The DNA of the CDR3 is TGTGCCAGCAGCCTCTCCCAAACCGGGGACATTCAGTACTTC. It is translated as CASSLSQTGDIQYF.

A few counts support this clonotype. This chain joins TRBV12-3 or TRBV12-4 and TRBJ2-4; unclear D gene. V lost 4 bases to trimming and J lost 6 bases, with 16 bases between them. There are 15 residues in the CDR3. The CDR3 region is CASSSRPDPGNIQYF. The CDR3 nucleotides read TGTGCCAGCAGTTCACGACCGGACCCCGGAAACATTCAGTACTTC.

The chain employs TRBV20-1 and TRBJ2-7; TRBD1 matches 7 bases. V shed 6 bases and J 4 bases; nucleotides not matched to a gene: 6. The length of the CDR3 is 12 residues. Germline CDR1 reads DFQATT; CDR2 reads SNEGSKA (reference sequence). The CDR3 spells CSARTGLYEQYF. Here the CDR3 DNA reads TGCAGTGCGAGGACAGGCTTGTACGAGCAGTACTTC.

This clonotype came up a few times. The chain links TRBV6-5 to TRBJ1-1; D is unclear. V dropped 5 bases and J dropped 5 bases, with 9 bases sitting between them. Germline values: CDR1 MNHEY, CDR2 SVGAGI. The CDR3 is made up of 12 amino acids. The CDR3 DNA reads TGTGCCAGCAGTCACGGACCAACTGAAGCTTTCTTT. This codes for CASSHGPTEAFF.

This clonotype was counted a few times. The chain uses TRBV7-8 and TRBJ2-4; D may be TRBD2 (6 bases). Trimming took off 5 bases at V and 5 bases at J, with 13 bases between the two ends. CDR3 length equals 14 residues. Germline V gene data show CDR1 as SGHVS and CDR2 as FQNEAQ. In nucleotides, the CDR3 is TGTGCCAGCAGCCCGACGACGGGGGAAAACATTCAGTACTTC. This gives the protein CASSPTTGENIQYF. The variable domain in full, with the rest retrieved from reference TRBV7-8 and TRBJ2-4, is GAGVSQSPRYKVAKRGQDVALRCDPISGHVSLFWYQQALGQGPEFLTYFQNEAQLDKSGLPSDRFFAERPEGSVSTLKIQRTQQEDSAVYLCASSPTTGENIQYFGAGTRLSVL.

The genes are TRBV20-1 and TRBJ1-4; D unresolved. Trimming left V 0 bases short and J 8 bases short, with 16 bases between. CDR3 size: 15 residues. CDR1 is DFQATT and CDR2 is SNEGSKA in the germline V gene (reference sequence). In nucleotides, the CDR3 is TGCAGTGCTAGAGATCCTCGGGTAGGCGAAGAAAAACTGTTTTTT. Translated, it gives CSARDPRVGEEKLFF.

V usage is TRBV3-1 and J usage is TRBJ2-3, with a tentative D call TRBD1 (5 bases). The V end was cut by 1 base, the J end by 4 bases, with 9 bases between. From germline, CDR1 is LGHDT and CDR2 YNNKEL (reference sequence). The CDR3 has 14 amino acids. The CDR3 region has the DNA TGTGCCAGCAGCCAAGGGCAGGGCCCAGATACGCAGTATTTT. This codes for CASSQGQGPDTQYF.

The V gene is TRBV3-1, the J gene TRBJ2-1, with D tentatively TRBD1 (6 bases). Germline assignment: CDR1 LGHDT and CDR2 YNNKEL (reference sequence). V lost 3 bases to trimming and J lost 7 bases, with 13 bases between them. This CDR3 contains 14 residues. The CDR3 coding sequence is TGTGCCAGCAGCCACAGGGGAAGCGTGAATGAGCAGTTCTTC. It yields the protein CASSHRGSVNEQFF.

This chain links TRBV9 with TRBJ2-2; TRBD2 might be the D (6 bases). The V and J ends lost 0 bases and 0 bases respectively, with 6 bases between them. This CDR3 is built from 15 residues. Germline V CDR1 and CDR2: SGDLS, YYNGEE. The CDR3 protein is CASSVAGANTGELFF. The CDR3 DNA reads TGTGCCAGCAGCGTAGCGGGAGCGAACACCGGGGAGCTGTTTTTT.

The chain recombines TRBV29-1 with TRBJ2-5; D is undetermined. The germline V gene has CDR1 SQVTM and CDR2 ANQGSEA. V was pared by 3 bases and J by 3 bases, with 11 bases between. This CDR3 has 13 residues. This CDR3 reads CSVESSVKETQYF. The CDR3 nucleotides read TGCAGCGTTGAGTCCAGCGTCAAAGAGACCCAGTACTTC.

J is TRBJ1-6 and V is TRBV2; 11 bases line up with TRBD1. The CDR3 covers 14 residues. Germline CDR1 reads SNHLY; CDR2 reads FYNNEI. V was pared by 6 bases and J by 10 bases, with 5 bases of the junction left unmatched. CDR3 residues: CASSGQGAGSPLHF. The CDR3 region has the DNA TGTGCCAGCAGCGGACAGGGGGCTGGATCACCCCTCCACTTT.

This clonotype appeared a few times. CDR3: CASSLSGGSYGYTF. The DNA for the CDR3 is TGTGCCAGCAGCTTATCAGGGGGAAGCTATGGCTACACCTTC. The rearrangement joins TRBV7-9 to TRBJ1-2; 7 bases fit TRBD1. The ends lost 2 bases at V and 4 bases at J; junction bases unmatched: 4. The CDR3 has 14 residues. CDR1 and CDR2 from the germline V gene are SEHNR and FQNEAQ (reference sequence).

This clonotype was counted between two and nine times. A junction boundary mismatches the germline segment, possibly from a read error. The V gene is TRBV28, the J gene TRBJ1-3; maybe TRBD1 (6 bases). Germline values: CDR1 MDHEN, CDR2 SYDVKM. The CDR3 has 18 amino acids. The CDR3 DNA follows: TGTGCCAGCACTTTAAATCCTCAACCAGGGGTAGCTGGAAACACCATATATTTT. As protein: CASTLNPQPGVAGNTIYF.

The chain combines TRBV10-3 with TRBJ2-2, with a tentative D call TRBD2 (5 bases). From germline, CDR1 is ENHRY and CDR2 SYGVKD. The CDR3 runs to 14 residues. V lost 7 bases and J lost 5, with 14 bases in between. In nucleotides, the CDR3 is TGTGCCATCAATGCGGGTCTCGCGACCGGGGAGCTGTTTTTT. Translated: CAINAGLATGELFF.